This is a list of T cell receptor beta chains from one sample in a study of CD8+ T cells in alopecia areata. Data came from immunoSEQ multiplex PCR; TCRdb stores just in-frame clones and leaves some out. This sample has more than 95,000 clones; roughly two fifths occur once, and the top ten carry 1% to 1.5%. The sample taken for sequencing was CD4+ T cells sorted from blood. Receptors originate from a human donor with alopecia areata. The CDR3 runs from the conserved cysteine through the conserved F or W. The D gene is left open where the match is weak. Clone size is given for some rows only: seen once, a few or many times, or a class if the clone is expanded.

CDR3aa	CDR3nt	v_gene	j_gene	abundance	d_gene
CSARTWGEQYF	TGCAGTGCTAGGACCTGGGGCGAGCAGTACTTC	TRBV20-1	TRBJ2-7	NA	NA
CASSLWGLAGYEQYF	TGTGCCAGCAGTTTATGGGGGCTAGCGGGCTACGAGCAGTACTTC	TRBV28	TRBJ2-7	few	TRBD2
CSVIPTRDTEAFF	TGCAGCGTGATTCCCACGCGGGACACTGAAGCTTTCTTT	TRBV29-1	TRBJ1-1	NA	NA
CASSVLAQGNQPQHF	TGTGCCAGCAGTGTACTGGCACAGGGGAATCAGCCCCAGCATTTT	TRBV28	TRBJ1-5	NA	TRBD1
CASSPPVNTEAFF	TGTGCCAGCTCACCACCGGTAAACACTGAAGCTTTCTTT	TRBV18	TRBJ1-1	many	NA
CASSEYGSGETQYF	TGTGCCAGCAGTGAATATGGGAGTGGGGAGACCCAGTACTTC	TRBV25-1	TRBJ2-5	few	NA
CASSSRRLAGGDEQFF	TGCGCCAGCAGCTCCCGACGACTAGCGGGCGGGGATGAGCAGTTCTTC	TRBV5-1	TRBJ2-1	NA	TRBD2
CASSQGQSQETQYF	TGCGCCAGCAGCCAAGGACAGTCCCAAGAGACCCAGTACTTC	TRBV4-3	TRBJ2-5	few	NA
CASKRQGYSYEQYF	TGTGCCAGCAAAAGACAGGGGTACTCCTACGAGCAGTACTTC	TRBV28	TRBJ2-7	NA	TRBD1
CASSGGQAHNEQFF	TGTGCCAGCAGTGGCGGACAGGCCCACAATGAGCAGTTCTTC	TRBV27	TRBJ2-1	NA	TRBD1
CASSPAQRYGYTF	TGTGCCAGCTCACCAGCACAGCGATATGGCTACACCTTC	TRBV18	TRBJ1-2	NA	NA
CASSPRLRDTEAFF	TGTGCCAGCAGCCCTAGGCTGAGGGACACTGAAGCTTTCTTT	TRBV7-9	TRBJ1-1	NA	NA
CASSLGLVDEQYF	TGCGCCAGCAGCTTGGGACTAGTCGACGAGCAGTACTTC	TRBV5-1	TRBJ2-7	few	NA
CASRQAGETQYF	TGTGCCAGCCGGCAGGCTGGAGAGACCCAGTACTTC	TRBV19	TRBJ2-5	medium-sized	NA
CASSEGTDTGELFF	TGTGCCAGCAGCGAGGGGACAGACACCGGGGAGCTGTTTTTT	TRBV7-9	TRBJ2-2	few	TRBD1
CASSVDGGPTDTQYF	TGTGCCAGCAGTGTGGACGGGGGTCCCACAGATACGCAGTATTTT	TRBV2	TRBJ2-3	NA	NA
CASSTHRLADYEQYF	TGTGCCAGCAGTACCCATCGACTAGCGGATTACGAGCAGTACTTC	TRBV6-5	TRBJ2-7	few	TRBD2
CASSSGNQPQHF	TGTGCCAGCAGTTCTGGCAATCAGCCCCAGCATTTT	TRBV28	TRBJ1-5	NA	NA
CASSGYRGRGETQYF	TGTGCCAGCAGCGGATACAGGGGGCGGGGGGAGACCCAGTACTTC	TRBV7-8	TRBJ2-5	many	TRBD1
CASSSWTGRMGDTQYF	TGTGCCAGCAGCTCATGGACAGGGCGAATGGGTGATACGCAGTATTTT	TRBV7-2	TRBJ2-3	few	TRBD1
CASSGGNPETQYF	TGTGCCAGCTCGGGGGGCAACCCAGAGACCCAGTACTTC	TRBV28	TRBJ2-5	few	NA
CASSPISGADTQYF	TGTGCCAGCTCACCAATCTCGGGGGCAGATACGCAGTATTTT	TRBV18	TRBJ2-3	NA	NA
CASSSVGGDTEAFF	TGTGCCAGTAGCTCTGTCGGGGGTGACACTGAAGCTTTCTTT	TRBV19	TRBJ1-1	few	NA
CAWSQQATNEKLFF	TGTGCCTGGAGTCAACAAGCAACTAATGAAAAACTGTTTTTT	TRBV30	TRBJ1-4	NA	NA
CASSLDPSSGNEQYF	TGCGCCAGCAGCTTGGACCCCTCGTCAGGGAACGAGCAGTACTTC	TRBV5-1	TRBJ2-7	NA	NA
CASSRGLAGPDTQYF	TGTGCCAGCAGCCGGGGACTAGCGGGACCAGATACGCAGTATTTT	TRBV11-2	TRBJ2-3	NA	TRBD2
CASSEVFRTGDGGYTF	TGTGCCAGCAGTGAAGTTTTTAGGACAGGGGACGGTGGCTACACCTTC	TRBV6-1	TRBJ1-2	few	TRBD1
CSVDEPRAFF	TGCAGCGTTGACGAGCCCCGAGCTTTCTTT	TRBV29-1	TRBJ1-1	NA	NA